A single sample is the source of the 12 T cell receptor beta chains below, sequenced in a study of monozygotic twins with inflammatory bowel disease. TCRdb re-called the 5' RACE reads and gives one entry per CDR3 protein, without DNA. This repertoire includes some 440,000 distinct CDR3 sequences. Sequenced material: blood. The receptors derive from a human donor with ulcerative colitis or Crohn's disease, or a healthy co-twin of an affected twin (not recorded which).

This sequence joins TRBV20-1 and TRBJ1-5; lacking DNA, the TRBD1 call made by TCRdb goes unchecked. This CDR3 has 15 amino acids. Looked up from germline, CDR1 is DFQATT and CDR2 is SNEGSKA (reference sequence). The CDR3 reads CSASHDSRRNQPQHF.

The chain recombines TRBV9 with TRBJ2-5; the TCRdb D gene call, TRBD1, has no DNA to confirm it. This CDR3 region has 14 residues. The V gene's germline CDR1 is SGDLS and CDR2 YYNGEE. The chain's CDR3 is CASSDGDTWKTQYF.

V usage is TRBV29-1 and J usage is TRBJ2-1; the TCRdb D gene call, TRBD1, has no DNA to confirm it. Per germline, CDR1 SQVTM and CDR2 ANQGSEA. The CDR3 runs to 14 residues. This CDR3 is CSVEGLGRGNEQFF.

The rearrangement links TRBV7-2 to TRBJ2-3; TCRdb gives TRBD2 as the D gene, but with no DNA this cannot be confirmed. CDR3 length equals 11 residues. Germline V gene lookup returns CDR1 SGHTA and CDR2 FQGNSA. CDR3 sequence: CATARPDTQYF.

The genes are TRBV28 and TRBJ1-3. CDR1 and CDR2 from the germline V gene are MDHEN and SYDVKM. The length of the CDR3 is 17 residues. CDR3 sequence reads: CASSLLQGTFSGNTIYF.

The chain has TRBV4-2 and TRBJ1-2; TCRdb selects TRBD1, and the lack of DNA leaves this call unchecked. Germline V gives CDR1 LGHNA, CDR2 YNFKEQ. The CDR3 is made up of 15 amino acids. The CDR3 is CASSQEDRWGYGYTF.

The rearrangement uses TRBV2 and TRBJ1-5; TCRdb selects TRBD1, and the lack of DNA leaves this call unchecked. This CDR3 is 14 amino acids long. Germline CDR1 is SNHLY and CDR2 is FYNNEI. CDR3 protein: CASRGDRGYQPQHF. The whole variable domain, filled in from reference TRBV2 and TRBJ1-5, reads EPEVTQTPSHQVTQMGQEVILRCVPISNHLYFYWYRQILGQKVEFLVSFYNNEISEKSEIFDDQFSVERPDGSNFTLKIRSTKLEDSAMYFCASRGDRGYQPQHFGDGTRLSIL.

The chain combines TRBV5-1 with TRBJ2-5; TCRdb indicates TRBD1, and absent DNA this call remains unverified. The CDR3 runs 15 residues. Germline CDR1 is SGHRS and CDR2 is YFSETQ. CDR3: CASSQDGQGRETQYF.

This chain uses TRBV3-1 with TRBJ2-3; TCRdb's D call, TRBD1, is unchecked because there is no DNA. The CDR3 sequence is 14 residues long. Germline V CDR1 and CDR2: LGHDT, YNNKEL (reference sequence). CDR3 loop: CASSHRGSTDTQYF.

The chain uses TRBV20-1 and TRBJ2-7. Germline lookup yields CDR1 DFQATT and CDR2 SNEGSKA (reference sequence). The CDR3 loop spans 13 amino acids. CDR3 residues: CSPGAVWGYEQYF.

The V and J genes are TRBV5-1 and TRBJ2-7; TCRdb lists TRBD1, though no DNA is available to test this call. The CDR3 is 13 residues long. Per germline, CDR1 SGHRS and CDR2 YFSETQ. This CDR3 is CASRMGQDYEQYF. Full variable domain (rest looked up from reference TRBV5-1 and TRBJ2-7): KAGVTQTPRYLIKTRGQQVTLSCSPISGHRSVSWYQQTPGQGLQFLFEYFSETQRNKGNFPGRFSGRQFSNSRSEMNVSTLELGDSALYLCASRMGQDYEQYFGPGTRLTVT.

The chain joins TRBV20-1 to TRBJ2-1. Germline-derived CDR1 and CDR2 are DFQATT and SNEGSKA (reference sequence). The CDR3 spans 13 residues. The CDR3 loop reads CSARDLRRYEQFF.